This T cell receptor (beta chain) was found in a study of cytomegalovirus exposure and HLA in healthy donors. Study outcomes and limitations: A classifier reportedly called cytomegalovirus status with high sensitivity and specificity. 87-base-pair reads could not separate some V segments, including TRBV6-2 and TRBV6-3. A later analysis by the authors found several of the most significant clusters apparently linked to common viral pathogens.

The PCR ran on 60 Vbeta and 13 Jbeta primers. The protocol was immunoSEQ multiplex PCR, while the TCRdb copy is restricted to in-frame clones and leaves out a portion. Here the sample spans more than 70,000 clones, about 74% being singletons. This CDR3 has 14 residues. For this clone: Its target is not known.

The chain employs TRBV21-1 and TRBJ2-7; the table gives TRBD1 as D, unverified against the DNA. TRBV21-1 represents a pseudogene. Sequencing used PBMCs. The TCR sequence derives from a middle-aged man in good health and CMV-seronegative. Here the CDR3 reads CASSIKTGPYEQYF. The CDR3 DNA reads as TGTGCCAGCAGCATAAAGACAGGGCCCTACGAGCAGTACTTC.